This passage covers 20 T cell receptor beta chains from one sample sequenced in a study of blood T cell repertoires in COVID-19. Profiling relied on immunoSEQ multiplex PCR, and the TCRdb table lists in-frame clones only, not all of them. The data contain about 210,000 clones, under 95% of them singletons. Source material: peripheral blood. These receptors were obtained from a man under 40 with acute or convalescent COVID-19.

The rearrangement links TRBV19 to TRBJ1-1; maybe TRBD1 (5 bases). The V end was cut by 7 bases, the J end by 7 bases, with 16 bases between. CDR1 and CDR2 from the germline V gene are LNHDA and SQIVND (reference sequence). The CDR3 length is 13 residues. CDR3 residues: CASTPKWGDEAFF. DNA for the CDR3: TGTGCCAGTACCCCTAAGTGGGGGGATGAAGCTTTCTTT.

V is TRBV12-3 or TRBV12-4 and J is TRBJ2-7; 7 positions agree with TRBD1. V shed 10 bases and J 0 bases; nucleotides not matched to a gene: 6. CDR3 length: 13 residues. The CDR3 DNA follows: TGTGCCACCGCCCGGGACAGCTCCTACGAGCAGTACTTC. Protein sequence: CATARDSSYEQYF.

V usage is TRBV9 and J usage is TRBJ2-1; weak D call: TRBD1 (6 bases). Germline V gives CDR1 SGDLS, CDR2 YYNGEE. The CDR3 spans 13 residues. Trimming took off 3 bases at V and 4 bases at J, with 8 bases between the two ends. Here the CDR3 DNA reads TGTGCCAGCAGCGGGGACATATACAATGAGCAGTTCTTC. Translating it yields CASSGDIYNEQFF.

CDR3: CASSQEAGYTF. The CDR3 bases are TGCGCCAGCAGCCAAGAGGCAGGCTACACCTTC. The chain is built from TRBV4-1 and TRBJ1-2; D is unclear. The CDR3 extends over 11 amino acids. The V gene lost 0 bases and the J gene lost 8 bases, with 4 bases spanning the gap. The germline gives CDR1 MGHRA, CDR2 YSYEKL.

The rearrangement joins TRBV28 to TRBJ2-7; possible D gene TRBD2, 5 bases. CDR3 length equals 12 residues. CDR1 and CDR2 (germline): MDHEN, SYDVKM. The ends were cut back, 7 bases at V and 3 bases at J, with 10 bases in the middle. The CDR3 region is CASTDSVYEQYF. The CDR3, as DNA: TGTGCCAGCACGGACTCGGTCTACGAGCAGTACTTC.

As DNA, the CDR3 is TGTGCCTGGAGTCCTTTGGGCCCGGTGGAGACCCAGTACTTC. Translation gives CAWSPLGPVETQYF. The gene calls are TRBV30 and TRBJ2-5; the D is unclear. V dropped 2 bases and J dropped 5 bases, with 15 bases sitting between them. CDR1 is GTSNPN, CDR2 SVGIG, per germline (reference sequence). The CDR3 extends over 14 amino acids.

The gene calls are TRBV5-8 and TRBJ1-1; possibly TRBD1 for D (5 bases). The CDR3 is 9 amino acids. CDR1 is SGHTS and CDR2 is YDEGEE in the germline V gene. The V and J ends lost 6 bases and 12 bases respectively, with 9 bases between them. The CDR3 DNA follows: TGTGCCAGCACGACAGATACTTTCTTT. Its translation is CASTTDTFF.

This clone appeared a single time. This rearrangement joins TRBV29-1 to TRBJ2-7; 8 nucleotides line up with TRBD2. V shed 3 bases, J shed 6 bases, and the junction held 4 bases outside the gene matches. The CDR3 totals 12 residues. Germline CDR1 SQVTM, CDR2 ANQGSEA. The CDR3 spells CSVDGTRGEQYF. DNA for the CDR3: TGCAGCGTTGATGGGACTAGGGGCGAGCAGTACTTC.

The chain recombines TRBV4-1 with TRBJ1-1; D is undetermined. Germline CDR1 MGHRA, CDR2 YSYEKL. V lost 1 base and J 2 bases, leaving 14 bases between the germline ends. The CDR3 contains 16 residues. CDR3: CASSQVQRTGNTEAFF. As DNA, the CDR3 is TGCGCCAGCAGCCAAGTTCAGCGGACGGGAAACACTGAAGCTTTCTTT.

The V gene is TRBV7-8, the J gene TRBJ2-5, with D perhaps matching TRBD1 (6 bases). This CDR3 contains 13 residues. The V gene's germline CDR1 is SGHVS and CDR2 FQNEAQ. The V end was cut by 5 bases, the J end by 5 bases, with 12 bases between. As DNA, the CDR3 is TGTGCCAGCAGCACGGACAGTTGGGAGACCCAGTACTTC. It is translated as CASSTDSWETQYF.

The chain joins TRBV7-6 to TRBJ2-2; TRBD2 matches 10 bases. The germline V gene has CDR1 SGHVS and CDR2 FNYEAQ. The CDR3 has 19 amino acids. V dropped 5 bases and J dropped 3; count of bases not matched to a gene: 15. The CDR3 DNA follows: TGTGCCAGCAGCCCGCGCTCACTCACTAGCGGGAAGTACACCGGGGAGCTGTTTTTT. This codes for CASSPRSLTSGKYTGELFF.

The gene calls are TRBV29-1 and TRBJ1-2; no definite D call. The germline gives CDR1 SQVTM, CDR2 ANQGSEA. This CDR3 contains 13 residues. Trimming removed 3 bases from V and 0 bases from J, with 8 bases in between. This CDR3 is CSVERRPNYGYTF. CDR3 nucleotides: TGCAGCGTTGAGCGGCGGCCTAACTATGGCTACACCTTC.

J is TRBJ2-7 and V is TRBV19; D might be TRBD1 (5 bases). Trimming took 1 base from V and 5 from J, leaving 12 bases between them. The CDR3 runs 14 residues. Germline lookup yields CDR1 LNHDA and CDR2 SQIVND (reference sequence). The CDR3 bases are TGTGCCAGTAGTATAGTACAAGGACATCACGAGCAGTACTTC. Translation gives CASSIVQGHHEQYF.

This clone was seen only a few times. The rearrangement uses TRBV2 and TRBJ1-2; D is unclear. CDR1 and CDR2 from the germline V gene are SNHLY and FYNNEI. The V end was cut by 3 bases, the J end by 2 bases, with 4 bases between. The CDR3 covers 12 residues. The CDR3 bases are TGTGCCAGCAGTGAGGCAAACTATGGCTACACCTTC. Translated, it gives CASSEANYGYTF.

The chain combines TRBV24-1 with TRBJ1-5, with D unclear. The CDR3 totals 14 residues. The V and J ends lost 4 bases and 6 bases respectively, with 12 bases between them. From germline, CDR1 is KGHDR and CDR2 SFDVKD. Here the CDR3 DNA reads TGTGCCACCAGTGAAGTTCTGCCAGGTCAGCCCCAGCATTTT. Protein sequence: CATSEVLPGQPQHF.

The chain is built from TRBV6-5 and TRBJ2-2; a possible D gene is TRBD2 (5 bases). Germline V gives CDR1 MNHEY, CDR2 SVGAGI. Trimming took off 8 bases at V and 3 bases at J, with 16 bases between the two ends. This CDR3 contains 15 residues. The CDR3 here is CASSRESGDTGELFF. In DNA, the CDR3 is TGTGCCAGCTCTAGGGAGTCTGGGGACACCGGGGAGCTGTTTTTT.

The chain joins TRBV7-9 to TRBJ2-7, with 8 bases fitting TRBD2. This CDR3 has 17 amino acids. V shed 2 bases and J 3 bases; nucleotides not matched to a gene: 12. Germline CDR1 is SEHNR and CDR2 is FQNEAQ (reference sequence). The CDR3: CASSLPGGPSFSYEQYF. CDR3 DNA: TGTGCCAGCAGCTTACCGGGAGGGCCCTCTTTCAGCTACGAGCAGTACTTC.

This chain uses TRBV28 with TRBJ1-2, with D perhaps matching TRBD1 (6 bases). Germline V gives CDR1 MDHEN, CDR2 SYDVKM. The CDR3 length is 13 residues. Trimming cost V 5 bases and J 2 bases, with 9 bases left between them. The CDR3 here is CASSPGQNYGYTF. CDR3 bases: TGTGCCAGCAGTCCCGGACAGAACTATGGCTACACCTTC.

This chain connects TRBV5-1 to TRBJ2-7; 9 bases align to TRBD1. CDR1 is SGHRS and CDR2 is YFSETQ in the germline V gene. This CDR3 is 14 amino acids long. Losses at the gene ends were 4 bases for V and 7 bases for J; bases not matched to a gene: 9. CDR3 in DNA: TGCGCCAGCAGCATACCACAGGGGGCTGAAGAGCAGTACTTC. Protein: CASSIPQGAEEQYF.

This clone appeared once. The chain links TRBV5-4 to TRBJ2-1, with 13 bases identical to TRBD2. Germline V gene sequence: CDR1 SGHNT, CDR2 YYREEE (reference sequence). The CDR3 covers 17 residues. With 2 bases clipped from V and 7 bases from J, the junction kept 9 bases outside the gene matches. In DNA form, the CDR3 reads TGTGCCAGCAGCTTCTTTCGGACTAGCGGGGGAGCTAATGAGCAGTTCTTC. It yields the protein CASSFFRTSGGANEQFF.